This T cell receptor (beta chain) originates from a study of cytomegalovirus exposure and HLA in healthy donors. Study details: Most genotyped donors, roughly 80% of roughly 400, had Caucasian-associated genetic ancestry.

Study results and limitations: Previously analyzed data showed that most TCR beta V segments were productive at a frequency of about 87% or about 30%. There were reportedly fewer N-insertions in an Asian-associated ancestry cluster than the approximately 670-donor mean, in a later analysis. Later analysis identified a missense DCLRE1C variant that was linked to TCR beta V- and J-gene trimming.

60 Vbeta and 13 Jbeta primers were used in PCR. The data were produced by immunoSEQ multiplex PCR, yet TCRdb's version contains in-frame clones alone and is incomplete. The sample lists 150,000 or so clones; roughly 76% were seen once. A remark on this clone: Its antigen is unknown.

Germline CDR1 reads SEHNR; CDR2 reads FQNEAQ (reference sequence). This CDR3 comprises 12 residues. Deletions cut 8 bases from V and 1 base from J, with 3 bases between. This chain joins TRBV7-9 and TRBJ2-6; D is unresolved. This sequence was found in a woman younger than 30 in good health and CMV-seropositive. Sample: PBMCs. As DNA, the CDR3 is TGTGCCAGCTATTCTGGGGCCAACGTCCTGACTTTC. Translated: CASYSGANVLTF.